One and the same sample provided the 30 T cell receptor beta chains below, sequenced in a study of cytomegalovirus exposure and HLA in healthy donors. Libraries were prepared by immunoSEQ multiplex PCR; TCRdb keeps only in-frame clonotypes and omits some of them. In the table there are 150,000 to 200,000 clones, 84% of which are singletons. Sequencing input: PBMCs. The receptor source for this set is a man between 25 and 39 years old in good health and CMV-seropositive.

V gene TRBV28 combines with J gene TRBJ1-1; 7 bases are shared with TRBD1. CDR1 and CDR2 (germline): MDHEN, SYDVKM. This CDR3 is 14 amino acids long. With 2 bases clipped from V and 9 bases from J, the junction kept 9 bases outside the gene matches. As DNA, the CDR3 is TGTGCCAGCAGTTTAGGCCCGACAGGGAGAAAAGCTTTCTTT. Translated: CASSLGPTGRKAFF. The full variable domain, its missing parts supplied by reference TRBV28 and TRBJ1-1, is DVKVTQSSRYLVKRTGEKVFLECVQDMDHENMFWYRQDPGLGLRLIYFSYDVKMKEKGDIPEGYSVSREKKERFSLILESASTNQTSMYLCASSLGPTGRKAFFGQGTRLTVV.

The chain recombines TRBV6-5 with TRBJ2-5; TRBD2 aligns across 12 bases. Per germline, CDR1 MNHEY and CDR2 SVGAGI. This CDR3 contains 15 residues. V lost 5 bases to trimming and J lost 4 bases; unmatched junction nucleotides: 5. CDR3 DNA sequence: TGTGCCAGCAGTGCTAGCGGGGGGGCCATAGAGACCCAGTACTTC. This codes for CASSASGGAIETQYF.

The chain has TRBV4-3 and TRBJ2-2; D perhaps matches TRBD1 (5 bases). V was trimmed by 1 base and J by 1 base, leaving 13 bases between them. The CDR3 covers 17 residues. The germline V gene has CDR1 LGHNA and CDR2 YSLEER. The CDR3 region is CASSQVQGLRNTGELFF. The CDR3 DNA sequence: TGCGCCAGCAGCCAAGTGCAGGGTCTGAGGAACACCGGGGAGCTGTTTTTT.

The V call is TRBV5-1, the J call TRBJ2-1, with a possible D match to TRBD2 (5 bases). This CDR3 has 17 residues. Trimming took 0 bases from V and 1 from J, leaving 14 bases between them. Per the germline V gene, CDR1 is SGHRS and CDR2 is YFSETQ. The CDR3 loop reads CASSLVGGWHSYNEQFF. The CDR3 DNA reads as TGCGCCAGCAGCTTGGTAGGCGGGTGGCATTCCTACAATGAGCAGTTCTTC.

V and J are TRBV6-6 and TRBJ2-3; 8 bases are a match to TRBD2. Germline V gene data show CDR1 as MNHNY and CDR2 as SVGAGI (reference sequence). The CDR3 sequence is 15 residues long. V shed 5 bases and J 3 bases; nucleotides not matched to a gene: 7. The CDR3 sequence: CASSQSGTRTDTQYF. The DNA for the CDR3 is TGTGCCAGCAGTCAATCCGGGACTAGGACAGATACGCAGTATTTT.

This chain joins TRBV18 and TRBJ2-1; tentative D call: TRBD1 (5 bases). This CDR3 has 14 residues. The V end lost 3 bases, the J end lost 6 bases, and 12 bases lay between the germline ends. The germline gives CDR1 KGHSH, CDR2 LQKENI. CDR3 in DNA: TGTGCCAGCTCACCTAAGGCGCAGGGCAATGAGCAGTTCTTC. Its translation: CASSPKAQGNEQFF.

J is TRBJ1-4 and V is TRBV19, with 7 bases lining up with TRBD1. The V segment lost 3 bases and the J segment 5 bases; nucleotides outside the gene matches: 6. The CDR3 loop spans 15 amino acids. Germline V CDR1 and CDR2: LNHDA, SQIVND (reference sequence). Here the CDR3 reads CASSMTTGMNEKLFF. DNA of the CDR3: TGTGCCAGTAGTATGACGACAGGGATGAATGAAAAACTGTTTTTT.

CDR3 amino acids: CASSLGAIYMNTEAFF. The CDR3 bases are TGTGCCAGCAGCTTAGGGGCGATTTACATGAACACTGAAGCTTTCTTT. The chain recombines TRBV7-2 with TRBJ1-1; D not resolved. Looked up from germline, CDR1 is SGHTA and CDR2 is FQGNSA. Trimming pared 1 base from V and 0 bases from J, leaving 12 bases between. The CDR3 consists of 16 residues.

This chain joins TRBV28 and TRBJ1-1, with D perhaps matching TRBD1 (5 bases). The germline V and J ends were trimmed by 3 bases and 6 bases, with 17 bases remaining between them. The length of the CDR3 is 15 residues. Germline CDR1 and CDR2: MDHEN and SYDVKM. The CDR3 protein is CASSLPQGGRSEAFF. CDR3 nucleotides: TGTGCCAGCAGTTTGCCCCAGGGAGGGCGCTCTGAAGCTTTCTTT.

This clone was seen only a few times. Other nucleotide sequences from this sample produce the same CDR3. The J gene is TRBJ2-3, the V gene TRBV7-2; 10 bases map to TRBD2. With V trimmed by 6 bases and J by 1 base, 4 bases remained unmatched. The CDR3 is made up of 15 amino acids. Germline V CDR1 and CDR2: SGHTA, FQGNSA. The CDR3 region has the DNA TGTGCCAGCAGTCCTACTAGCGGGGGCACAGATACGCAGTATTTT. Protein product: CASSPTSGGTDTQYF.

The genes are TRBV7-6 and TRBJ1-5; TRBD1 might be the D (5 bases). V dropped 4 bases and J dropped 7 bases, with 20 bases sitting between them. CDR3 size: 16 residues. Germline lookup yields CDR1 SGHVS and CDR2 FNYEAQ. DNA of the CDR3: TGTGCCAGCAGCTCCGGACGTGGGGACTTGAGGCAGCCCCAGCATTTT. Translating it yields CASSSGRGDLRQPQHF.

The rearrangement joins TRBV27 to TRBJ1-5; 8 bases are a match to TRBD1. Trimming cost V 8 bases and J 6 bases; bases outside gene matches: 9. The CDR3 runs 14 residues. The V gene's germline CDR1 is MNHEY and CDR2 SMNVEV (reference sequence). This CDR3 is CASGPTGGGQPQHF. In DNA, the CDR3 is TGTGCCAGCGGACCTACAGGGGGAGGTCAGCCCCAGCATTTT.

The rearrangement joins TRBV6-1 to TRBJ2-3; 13 bases map to TRBD2. V shed 2 bases and J 6 bases; nucleotides not matched to a gene: 8. CDR3 length: 17 residues. Per germline, CDR1 MNHNS and CDR2 SASEGT. The CDR3, as DNA: TGTGCCAGCAGTGAATCGATACTAGCGGGAGGGCCTGATACGCAGTATTTT. Its translation is CASSESILAGGPDTQYF.

The chain employs TRBV5-4 and TRBJ1-2; tentatively, D is TRBD1 (6 bases). CDR3 length equals 13 residues. V was clipped by 4 bases and J by 8 bases, with 15 bases between them. Germline CDR1 SGHNT, CDR2 YYREEE (reference sequence). CDR3 amino acids: CASSLTGIPGYTF. The CDR3 bases are TGTGCCAGCAGCCTCACAGGGATCCCGGGCTACACCTTC.

CDR3 sequence: CASSPLRTVQETQYF. Here the CDR3 DNA reads TGTGCCAGTAGTCCCCTACGGACAGTTCAAGAGACCCAGTACTTC. The rearrangement links TRBV19 to TRBJ2-5, with a possible D match to TRBD1 (6 bases). This CDR3 spans 15 amino acids. V dropped 5 bases and J dropped 2 bases, with 15 bases sitting between them. CDR1 LNHDA and CDR2 SQIVND come from the germline V gene (reference sequence).

The chain recombines TRBV27 with TRBJ2-1, with 9 nucleotides matching TRBD2. The CDR3 extends over 15 amino acids. The junction had 12 bases not matched to a gene; V was cut back by 6 bases and J by 9 bases. Germline CDR1 is MNHEY and CDR2 is SMNVEV (reference sequence). The CDR3 is CASSPTSGNFPEQFF. In nucleotides, the CDR3 is TGTGCCAGCAGCCCGACTAGCGGTAACTTTCCTGAGCAGTTCTTC.

The count of this clone is one. The V and J genes are TRBV9 and TRBJ2-1, with D possibly matching TRBD1 (5 bases). The germline V gene has CDR1 SGDLS and CDR2 YYNGEE. CDR3 length: 16 residues. The V and J ends lost 0 bases and 4 bases respectively, with 14 bases between them. In nucleotides, the CDR3 is TGTGCCAGCAGCGTAGGGGGCCCGCCCCCTTACAATGAGCAGTTCTTC. This encodes CASSVGGPPPYNEQFF.

DNA of the CDR3: TGTGCCAGCAGCTTGTCGGTGAGCTCCTACAATGAGCAGTTCTTC. Translation: CASSLSVSSYNEQFF. The J gene is TRBJ2-1, the V gene TRBV5-4; no reliable D call. Germline values: CDR1 SGHNT, CDR2 YYREEE (reference sequence). The CDR3 is 15 residues long. The ends were cut back, 1 base at V and 0 bases at J, with 8 bases in the middle.

The chain combines TRBV9 with TRBJ2-7; 7 positions match TRBD2. The CDR3 sequence is 15 residues long. The ends lost 0 bases at V and 7 bases at J; junction bases unmatched: 10. The germline gives CDR1 SGDLS, CDR2 YYNGEE. The CDR3 loop is CASSVVAGDYQEQYF. DNA of the CDR3: TGTGCCAGCAGCGTAGTGGCGGGGGATTATCAAGAGCAGTACTTC.

The chain recombines TRBV5-4 with TRBJ2-3, with 8 bases fitting TRBD2. V was clipped by 3 bases and J by 2 bases; unmatched bases: 8. The CDR3 consists of 16 residues. The germline gives CDR1 SGHNT, CDR2 YYREEE (reference sequence). The CDR3 DNA reads TGTGCCAGCAGCTACTTCATAGCGGGGATCACAGATACGCAGTATTTT. Protein: CASSYFIAGITDTQYF.

The J gene is TRBJ1-1, the V gene TRBV13; 7 bases are a match to TRBD1. Trimming at V came to 5 bases and at J to 4 bases, leaving 7 bases not matched to a gene. The CDR3 runs 14 residues. Germline V lookup: CDR1 PRHDT, CDR2 FYEKMQ (reference sequence). CDR3 sequence: CASSRGRPSTEAFF. In nucleotides, the CDR3 is TGTGCCAGCAGCAGGGGGCGCCCATCCACTGAAGCTTTCTTT. The complete variable domain, with remaining parts taken from reference TRBV13 and TRBJ1-1, reads AAGVIQSPRHLIKEKRETATLKCYPIPRHDTVYWYQQGPGQDPQFLISFYEKMQSDKGSIPDRFSAQQFSDYHSELNMSSLELGDSALYFCASSRGRPSTEAFFGQGTRLTVV.

The chain joins TRBV28 to TRBJ2-7; 8 bases are shared with TRBD1. From germline, CDR1 is MDHEN and CDR2 SYDVKM. V shed 4 bases and J 5 bases; nucleotides not matched to a gene: 10. The CDR3 sequence is 15 residues long. The CDR3 coding sequence is TGTGCCAGCAGTTCAGCAGGACAGGGATCAGACGAGCAGTACTTC. It codes for CASSSAGQGSDEQYF.

V gene TRBV2 combines with J gene TRBJ1-1; 9 nucleotides line up with TRBD1. Germline V gene lookup returns CDR1 SNHLY and CDR2 FYNNEI. The CDR3 spans 12 residues. V shed 11 bases, J shed 4 bases, and the junction held 5 bases outside the gene matches. The CDR3 DNA follows: TGTGCCGGTTCGACAGGGGGCACTGAAGCTTTCTTT. Translation: CAGSTGGTEAFF.

The V gene is TRBV4-3, the J gene TRBJ2-3; 7 bases agree with TRBD2. The CDR3 has 16 residues. With V trimmed by 0 bases and J by 2 bases, 5 bases remained unmatched. CDR1 and CDR2 (germline): LGHNA, YSLEER. The CDR3 sequence is CASSQENRGDTDTQYF. The CDR3 nucleotides are TGCGCCAGCAGCCAAGAGAACCGGGGGGACACAGATACGCAGTATTTT.

This clone was recorded only once. This chain joins TRBV7-9 and TRBJ2-5, with 10 nucleotides matching TRBD2. CDR1 SEHNR and CDR2 FQNEAQ come from the germline V gene (reference sequence). This CDR3 has 19 amino acids. The ends lost 4 bases at V and 5 bases at J; junction bases unmatched: 19. CDR3 sequence reads: CASSSDKVHLAGAGETQYF. CDR3 sequence (DNA): TGTGCCAGCAGCTCCGACAAAGTCCATCTAGCGGGAGCGGGGGAGACCCAGTACTTC.

This clone was counted between two and nine times. The gene calls are TRBV5-6 and TRBJ1-1, with D uncertain. This CDR3 has 15 amino acids. With 6 bases removed from V and 4 bases from J, the gap between germline ends came to 19 bases. CDR1 SGHDT and CDR2 YYEEEE come from the germline V gene. As DNA, the CDR3 is TGTGCCAGCACCGCAACGGCGGGTTGGGGCACTGAAGCTTTCTTT. Amino acids: CASTATAGWGTEAFF.

The chain couples TRBV5-1 to TRBJ2-7; D possibly corresponds to TRBD1 (6 bases). V gave up 3 bases and J gave up 2 bases, with 12 bases separating them. This CDR3 region has 14 residues. From germline, CDR1 is SGHRS and CDR2 YFSETQ. CDR3 protein: CASSWTAETYEQYF. CDR3 bases: TGCGCCAGCAGCTGGACAGCAGAGACCTACGAGCAGTACTTC.

The rearrangement uses TRBV10-3 and TRBJ2-5; 9 positions agree with TRBD1. Germline V gives CDR1 ENHRY, CDR2 SYGVKD. V lost 0 bases, J lost 5 bases, and 7 bases stayed unmatched. This CDR3 has 16 amino acids. The CDR3: CAISESLQGAGETQYF. In nucleotides, the CDR3 is TGTGCCATCAGTGAGTCGTTACAGGGGGCCGGGGAGACCCAGTACTTC.

This sequence joins TRBV27 and TRBJ1-1; 9 bases fit TRBD1. CDR1 is MNHEY and CDR2 is SMNVEV in the germline V gene (reference sequence). The CDR3 covers 15 residues. V lost 3 bases to trimming and J lost 7 bases; unmatched junction nucleotides: 9. The CDR3 region has the DNA TGTGCCAGCAGTTTCTATGGACAGGGGAAGGGTGAAGCTTTCTTT. It yields the protein CASSFYGQGKGEAFF.

The genes are TRBV20-1 and TRBJ1-1, with D perhaps TRBD1 (5 bases). V lost 3 bases and J lost 10, with 12 bases in between. From germline, CDR1 is DFQATT and CDR2 SNEGSKA (reference sequence). This CDR3 is built from 11 residues. CDR3 residues: CSARVGLGAFF. The CDR3 DNA follows: TGCAGTGCTAGGGTGGGGCTGGGAGCTTTCTTT.